This T cell receptor (beta chain) was sequenced during a study of T-cell memory formation after mild COVID-19 (dated by TCRdb to about 2021). For context, the study as a whole: Most TCR sequence clusters were specific to one of the two donors. The cohort was made up of two young adult volunteers, one female and one male, who were previously healthy. In two donors, T-cell clones that expanded and contracted after mild COVID-19 were tracked by sequencing TCRalpha and TCRbeta repertoires over time. The study at large found these results: Some responding clones were found in pre-infection memory, which suggests that pre-existing cross-reactive memory T cells took part in the SARS-CoV-2 response. Contracting CD4+ clones turned up mainly in the CM and EM memory subsets, whereas EMRA was where CD8+ clones were enriched. Whether the second-wave clones peaking on day 37 were SARS-CoV-2 specific was not confirmed. Clones that contracted from day 15 to 85 showed balanced CD4/CD8 phenotypes, whereas a second wave of clones that expanded from day 15 to 37 leaned towards CD4+. The study included only a couple of mild cases, and larger cohorts that include severe cases with pre-infection samples were judged to be necessary.

The table lists this clonotype with a few counts. The antigen it binds to is not known. No qualities accompany the bases; no much larger clone lies one base away. Ficoll-Paque density gradient centrifugation was the method used to isolate PBMCs. Instrument on record: Illumina NovaSeq 6000. Using 5'RACE with constant-segment primers, TCRalpha and TCRbeta cDNA libraries were constructed, with sample barcodes and unique molecular identifiers added in the process. Trizol reagent was used to extract RNA from every sample. Amplification of the libraries took two PCR steps, and the second step added a second sample barcode plus Illumina TruSeq adapters. Sequencing of the libraries was done on an Illumina NovaSeq, producing 2 x 150 bp paired-end reads. In the original analysis: Reads were demultiplexed and collapsed into UMI-guided consensus sequences with migec v1.2.7. Using mixcr v2.1.11, the UMI consensuses were aligned to TRA and TRB V and J templates and assembled into clonotypes. Expanded or contracted clonotypes were those called significant by both edgeR and NoisET, with noise models trained on biological replicates. For edgeR calls, the thresholds were a false discovery rate-adjusted p below 0.01 and a log2 fold-change of 1. As an exploratory analysis of dynamics, PCA with hierarchical clustering was applied to max-normalized trajectories of the 1000 most abundant clonotypes. Separately sequenced CD4+ and CD8+ repertoires were used to assign a CD4 or CD8 phenotype to each responding clone. Using fastp trimming at Q25 and MiXCR clonotype assembly, TCRdb reanalyzed the public sequencing data and kept in-frame beta chains. CDR3 protein duplicates are merged, each entry listing the most common genes and DNA. The V and J calls follow TCRdb's processing rather than the paper's. The sample profile shows about 560,000 distinct CDR3 sequences; roughly 18% of them were found once. The leading ten clones occupy 12% of the sample.

The sample was PBMCs or a T cell subset sorted from them (not recorded which). The TCR comes from an adult woman who had mild COVID-19 (a few samples of this study predate the infection). The sample titles of this study are shuffled in the database, so cell type and time point are left out; the donor was told from shared clones.

The encoded CDR3 is CASGSSGGGRNEQFF. The nucleotide sequence reads TGTGCCAGCGGCTCCTCGGGTGGGGGGAGAAATGAGCAGTTCTTC. Recombination connected TRBV12-3 or TRBV12-4 to TRBJ2-1; a tentative D call is TRBD2 (6 bases match). The CDR3 has 15 amino acids, counting the end cysteine and phenylalanine. CDR3 DNA is the only sequence kept; it has 45 bases, read in frame from the first base. V is clipped by 8 bases and J by 7 bases, and the sequence between their germline boundaries is 21 bases long.